Listed below are T cell receptor beta chains from one sample, sequenced in a study of blood T cell repertoires in COVID-19. The assay was immunoSEQ multiplex PCR, and TCRdb's table has in-frame clones only and misses some. Of roughly 100,000 clones listed, around 90% are singletons. The sample comprised peripheral blood. The receptors derive from a man aged 50 or older with active COVID-19. Both conserved end residues are part of each CDR3. The D gene is left open where the match is weak. Size is stated for part of the rows, as once, few or many counts, or as a class when the clone is expanded.

D gene	V gene	J gene	clone size	CDR3 DNA	CDR3 protein
TRBD1	TRBV27	TRBJ1-6	-	TGTGCCAGCAGTTCGCCGCCTATTACAGGGGGCGGTAATTCACCCCTCCACTTT	CASSSPPITGGGNSPLHF
-	TRBV15	TRBJ1-4	-	TGTGCCACCAGCAGAGATGCCCCACTCCTCCAACCTTCGGGGAAACTGTTTTTT	CATSRDAPLLQPSGKLFF
-	TRBV7-2	TRBJ2-7	-	TGTGCCAGCAGCTTAGTATCGTCCTACGAGCAGTACTTC	CASSLVSSYEQYF
-	TRBV18	TRBJ1-5	-	TGTGCCAGCTCACCGGGAGGTGTACAGCCCCAGCATTTT	CASSPGGVQPQHF
-	TRBV7-9	TRBJ2-1	once	TGTGCCAGCAGCTTACCCCCCCGGCTAGCTGGCATAGGGAATGAGCAGTTCTTC	CASSLPPRLAGIGNEQFF
TRBD1	TRBV18	TRBJ1-4	-	TGTGCCAGCTCACCAAACCTACAGGGGGCCTCTAATGAAAAACTGTTTTTT	CASSPNLQGASNEKLFF
-	TRBV6-6	TRBJ1-2	few	TGTGCCAGCAGTTACGGCCTAGAATACGGCTACACCTTC	CASSYGLEYGYTF
-	TRBV6-5	TRBJ1-6	once	TGTGCCAGTCAAACGGGGGATTTGAATTCACCCCTCCACTTT	CASQTGDLNSPLHF
-	TRBV4-1	TRBJ2-5	-	TGCGCCAGCAGCCACCCAGGAGGGGGCGGGGAGACCCAGTACTTC	CASSHPGGGGETQYF
-	TRBV21-1	TRBJ1-6	-	TGTGCCAGCAGCAAAGGCCAGGGACAGAGGCGAAATTCACCCCTCCACTTT	CASSKGQGQRRNSPLHF
-	TRBV6-5	TRBJ1-1	-	TGTGCCAGCAGTCGCCGGGAGCTTTCTTACACTGAAGCTTTCTTT	CASSRRELSYTEAFF
-	TRBV19	TRBJ1-6	-	TGTGCCAGTAGTATAGGAGGCACCAATTCACCCCTCCACTTT	CASSIGGTNSPLHF
TRBD2	TRBV5-1	TRBJ2-5	-	TGCGCCAGCAGCATAGGACTAGCGGGGGGGACGGAGACCCAGTACTTC	CASSIGLAGGTETQYF
TRBD1	TRBV6-6	TRBJ2-2	-	TGTGCCGGGGCCCCCGGGGACAGGGGGTATACCGGGGAGCTGTTTTTT	CAGAPGDRGYTGELFF
-	TRBV14	TRBJ1-6	-	TGTGCCAGCAGCCAATCACTTAATTCACCCCTCCACTTT	CASSQSLNSPLHF
TRBD2	TRBV9	TRBJ2-5	-	TGTGCCAGCAGCGTATCCCCCAGCGGGGGGCCGACCCAGTACTTC	CASSVSPSGGPTQYF
-	TRBV5-5	TRBJ1-6	-	TGTGCCAGCACCGCAAAACAGGGTGAAGGGTCACCCCTCCACTTT	CASTAKQGEGSPLHF